A selection of T cell receptor beta chains follows, all from one sample in a study of OX40 agonist ivuxolimab in advanced cancers. Profiling relied on immunoSEQ multiplex PCR, and the TCRdb table lists in-frame clones only, not all of them. The repertoire holds some 37,000 clones, under 85% seen once, with over 8.5% in the top ten. The sample was CD4+ or CD8+ T cells sorted from blood, taken in a trial of the OX40 agonist ivuxolimab. The receptors originated from an adult with an advanced solid tumor such as melanoma, head and neck, liver or kidney cancer. The CDR3 runs from the conserved cysteine through the conserved F or W. Fields, in order: D gene, V gene, clone size, J gene, CDR3 length, CDR3 protein, CDR3 DNA. D genes are given only for firm matches. The size entry is marked missing in some rows and otherwise reads once, few, many or a size class.

>TRBD1|TRBV14|NA|TRBJ1-1|14
CASTRTGGTTEAFF
TGTGCCAGCACCCGGACAGGGGGAACAACTGAAGCTTTCTTT
>TRBD1|TRBV6-4|NA|TRBJ1-1|16
CASSKQAGTGTTEAFF
TGTGCCAGCAGTAAGCAAGCCGGGACAGGGACCACTGAAGCTTTCTTT
>NA|TRBV5-6|NA|TRBJ2-7|14
CASSLGGGSYEQYF
TGTGCCAGCAGCTTGGGTGGGGGCAGCTACGAGCAGTACTTC
>NA|TRBV10-1|NA|TRBJ2-5|11
CASSERETQYF
TGCGCCAGCAGTGAGAGGGAGACCCAGTACTTC
>TRBD1|TRBV27|NA|TRBJ1-1|14
CASSLGSGQLEAFF
TGTGCCAGCAGTTTGGGCTCGGGACAGCTCGAAGCTTTCTTT
>TRBD1|TRBV6-1|NA|TRBJ1-5|17
CASSEAKDRGFDQPQHF
TGTGCCAGCAGTGAAGCCAAGGACAGGGGGTTTGATCAGCCCCAGCATTTT
>TRBD1|TRBV19|NA|TRBJ2-6|16
CASSDRGASGANVLTF
TGTGCCAGCTCCGACAGGGGCGCTTCTGGGGCCAACGTCCTGACTTTC
>TRBD1|TRBV2|NA|TRBJ1-5|15
CASSFGQALNQPQHF
TGTGCCAGCAGTTTTGGACAGGCACTCAATCAGCCCCAGCATTTT
>NA|TRBV7-5|NA|TRBJ2-7|14
CVRSQFTGNYEQYF
TGTGTCAGAAGCCAATTTACGGGAAACTACGAGCAGTACTTC
>NA|TRBV6-1|NA|TRBJ2-1|15
CASSEMGHRNNEQFF
TGTGCCAGCAGTGAAATGGGCCATCGGAACAATGAGCAGTTCTTC
>NA|TRBV4-1|once|TRBJ2-7|15
CASSQDLGPLYEQYF
TGCGCCAGCAGCCAAGATCTTGGGCCTCTATACGAGCAGTACTTC
>NA|TRBV30|few|TRBJ1-5|15
CAWSVSQNSNQPQHF
TGTGCCTGGAGTGTAAGCCAGAATAGCAATCAGCCCCAGCATTTT
>NA|TRBV11-2|NA|TRBJ1-2|15
CASSLFGTSNYGYTF
TGTGCCAGCAGCTTATTCGGGACATCAAACTATGGCTACACCTTC
>NA|TRBV29-1|NA|TRBJ2-7|13
CSALFGYSYEQYF
TGCAGCGCCCTGTTTGGATACTCCTACGAGCAGTACTTC
>TRBD2|TRBV5-1|NA|TRBJ2-7|15
CASSLEAGSSYEQYF
TGCGCCAGCAGCTTGGAAGCGGGGTCCTCCTACGAGCAGTACTTC
>NA|TRBV2|NA|TRBJ1-1|15
CASGLGPMGNTEAFF
TGTGCCAGCGGATTGGGACCGATGGGGAACACTGAAGCTTTCTTT
>NA|TRBV6-5|once|TRBJ2-5|12
CASKGYQETQYF
TGTGCCAGCAAGGGGTACCAAGAGACCCAGTACTTC
>TRBD1|TRBV19|once|TRBJ1-5|15
CASTPTGKGNQPQHF
TGTGCCAGTACCCCGACAGGGAAGGGTAATCAGCCCCAGCATTTT
>TRBD2|TRBV5-4|NA|TRBJ2-7|15
CASSFSGGALDEQYF
TGTGCCAGCAGCTTTAGCGGGGGGGCCTTAGACGAGCAGTACTTC
>NA|TRBV27|NA|TRBJ2-7|16
CASSFSRGAYSYEQYF
TGTGCCAGCAGTTTTAGTAGGGGGGCCTACTCCTACGAGCAGTACTTC
>NA|TRBV4-1|NA|TRBJ2-7|14
CASSQEVARSQQYF
TGCGCCAGCAGCCAAGAGGTTGCTAGAAGTCAGCAGTACTTC
>NA|TRBV20-1|few|TRBJ2-3|11
CSARIHDTQYF
TGCAGTGCTAGGATCCACGATACGCAGTATTTT
>NA|TRBV6-1|NA|TRBJ1-6|14
CASSGGTEGSPLHF
TGTGCCAGCAGTGGGGGGACCGAGGGTTCACCCCTCCACTTT
>NA|TRBV6-5|NA|TRBJ1-5|12
CAYQGFNQPQHF
TGTGCCTACCAGGGTTTCAATCAGCCCCAGCATTTT
>TRBD2|TRBV27|NA|TRBJ2-2|14
CASRGLVNTGELFF
TGTGCCAGCAGGGGACTAGTGAACACCGGGGAGCTGTTTTTT
>NA|TRBV30|NA|TRBJ1-1|12
CAWRRFNVEAFF
TGTGCCTGGAGGCGTTTCAACGTCGAAGCTTTCTTT
>NA|TRBV15|NA|TRBJ1-1|16
CATSRGRALRDTEAFF
TGTGCCACCAGCAGAGGAAGGGCACTTAGGGACACTGAAGCTTTCTTT
>NA|TRBV2|NA|TRBJ1-1|12
CASRPLAFEAFF
TGTGCCAGCCGCCCCTTAGCCTTTGAAGCTTTCTTT
>TRBD2|TRBV7-6|NA|TRBJ2-1|18
CASSLVLAGSRFDNEQFF
TGTGCCAGCAGCTTAGTACTAGCGGGATCCAGGTTCGACAATGAGCAGTTCTTC
>NA|TRBV11-2|NA|TRBJ2-5|14
CASSSERGTRTQYF
TGTGCCAGCAGCTCAGAGAGGGGGACTCGGACCCAGTACTTC
>TRBD1|TRBV7-3|NA|TRBJ1-2|17
CASSLGPGTASNYGYTF
TGTGCCAGCAGCTTAGGGCCCGGGACAGCCTCTAACTATGGCTACACCTTC
>NA|TRBV11-3|NA|TRBJ2-1|14
CASSLLGGYNEQFF
TGTGCCAGCAGCTTATTAGGGGGGTACAATGAGCAGTTCTTC
>NA|TRBV7-9|NA|TRBJ1-5|13
CASSSSALQPQHF
TGTGCCAGCAGCTCATCGGCCCTTCAGCCCCAGCATTTT
>NA|TRBV6-1|medium-sized|TRBJ1-4|14
CATRLGTNNEKLFF
TGTGCCACCAGACTCGGGACCAATAATGAAAAACTGTTTTTT
>NA|TRBV7-2|NA|TRBJ1-4|16
CASSLQTVFTNEKLFF
TGTGCCAGCAGCTTACAGACAGTGTTCACTAATGAAAAACTGTTTTTT
>TRBD1|TRBV6-5|NA|TRBJ2-1|14
CASRRGTGGYEQFF
TGTGCCAGCAGGAGGGGGACAGGGGGGTATGAGCAGTTCTTC
>TRBD2|TRBV14|once|TRBJ2-5|19
CASSQDNFPGLARQETQYF
TGTGCCAGCAGCCAAGATAACTTCCCGGGACTAGCTAGGCAAGAGACCCAGTACTTC
>TRBD1|TRBV19|NA|TRBJ1-5|18
CASSPRTGDLYSNQPQHF
TGTGCCAGTAGCCCTCGGACAGGGGATCTATATAGCAATCAGCCCCAGCATTTT
>TRBD1|TRBV4-2|NA|TRBJ1-2|15
CASSPRTGSLEGYTF
TGTGCCAGCAGCCCACGGACAGGGAGTTTAGAAGGCTACACCTTC
>NA|TRBV19|NA|TRBJ2-5|13
CASSPGIQETQYF
TGTGCCAGTAGCCCAGGTATCCAAGAGACCCAGTACTTC
>NA|TRBV2|NA|TRBJ1-1|14
CASSKDTRGTEAFF
TGTGCCAGCAGTAAGGACACCAGGGGCACTGAAGCTTTCTTT
>TRBD1|TRBV7-8|NA|TRBJ1-5|16
CASSRTGGHYNQPQHF
TGTGCCAGCAGCCGGACAGGGGGTCACTATAATCAGCCCCAGCATTTT
>NA|TRBV7-8|NA|TRBJ1-2|14
CASTTSGFDYGYTF
TGTGCCAGCACCACTTCTGGCTTTGACTATGGCTACACCTTC
>NA|TRBV4-1|NA|TRBJ2-7|15
CASSQDSRDTYEQYF
TGCGCCAGCAGCCAAGACTCCCGGGACACCTACGAGCAGTACTTC
>TRBD1|TRBV10-3|NA|TRBJ2-7|14
CAISEAGTGGRKYF
TGTGCCATCAGTGAAGCAGGGACAGGGGGTAGGAAGTACTTC
>NA|TRBV4-1|NA|TRBJ1-1|15
CASSSYQAINTEAFF
TGCGCCAGCAGCTCCTACCAGGCAATTAACACTGAAGCTTTCTTT
>NA|TRBV7-9|medium-sized|TRBJ2-7|14
CASMTGDIPYEQYF
TGTGCCAGCATGACCGGGGACATTCCCTACGAGCAGTACTTC
>TRBD1|TRBV4-2|NA|TRBJ1-5|15
CASSQDSGGNQPQHF
TGTGCCAGCAGCCAAGATTCAGGGGGTAATCAGCCCCAGCATTTT
>TRBD1|TRBV5-1|NA|TRBJ1-4|16
CASSRDRQRTNEKLFF
TGCGCCAGCAGCCGGGACAGGCAGAGGACTAATGAAAAACTGTTTTTT
>NA|TRBV7-9|once|TRBJ1-1|17
CASSLGGWGSGNTEAFF
TGTGCCAGCAGCTTAGGAGGTTGGGGGTCGGGGAACACTGAAGCTTTCTTT
>TRBD2|TRBV27|NA|TRBJ2-2|16
CASSGKTSALTGELFF
TGTGCCAGCAGTGGCAAAACTAGCGCCCTTACAGGGGAGCTGTTTTTT
>NA|TRBV30|NA|TRBJ2-3|15
CAWSTRGGLTDTQYF
TGTGCCTGGAGTACGCGGGGAGGACTCACAGATACGCAGTATTTT
>TRBD1|TRBV6-5|NA|TRBJ2-7|15
CASSYSGDRGNEQYF
TGTGCCAGCAGTTACTCGGGGGACAGGGGCAACGAGCAGTACTTC
>TRBD1|TRBV10-3|NA|TRBJ1-4|17
CAISPGTDWSSNEKLFF
TGTGCCATCAGCCCGGGGACAGATTGGTCTTCTAATGAAAAACTGTTTTTT
>TRBD1|TRBV19|NA|TRBJ2-7|16
CASSMFGQGLSYEQYF
TGTGCCAGTAGTATGTTCGGACAGGGTTTGTCCTACGAGCAGTACTTC